The next 22 T cell receptor beta chains were all read from a single sample in a study of blood T cells in healthy people across ages. Primed by a sample-barcoded 5' primer and a J-beta primer mix, a second PCR proceeded for about 7 to 11 cycles. TCRdb re-called the 5' RACE reads through MiXCR, storing one row per CDR3 protein. This table holds 1.2 million to 1.5 million distinct CDR3 sequences, roughly 59% found once. The sample comprised blood. The receptors derive from a man between 18 and 35 years old in good health.

The chain combines TRBV4-3 with TRBJ2-1, with TRBD2 identical over 8 bases. CDR3 length: 17 amino acids. Germline CDR1 and CDR2: LGHNA and YSLEER. The ends lost 0 bases at V and 6 bases at J; junction bases unmatched: 10. CDR3 bases: TGCGCCAGCAGCCAAGATCTTGTGCGGGGGGAGGGCAATGAGCAGTTCTTC. This sequence encodes CASSQDLVRGEGNEQFF.

This clonotype occurred a few times. The chain couples TRBV7-2 to TRBJ2-3; 7 bases match TRBD1. Germline V gives CDR1 SGHTA, CDR2 FQGNSA. The CDR3 runs 18 residues. The J segment lost 2 bases and the V segment lost 1 base, leaving 12 bases of the junction unmatched. The CDR3 is CASSLEGVGTANTDTQYF. DNA of the CDR3: TGTGCCAGCAGCTTAGAGGGGGTGGGGACAGCTAACACAGATACGCAGTATTTT.

The chain combines TRBV29-1 with TRBJ1-2, with 8 bases lining up with TRBD1. The CDR3 extends over 14 amino acids. V lost 6 bases to trimming and J lost 0 bases; unmatched junction nucleotides: 6. Germline CDR1 and CDR2: SQVTM and ANQGSEA. The DNA for the CDR3 is TGCAGCGTGCCCGGACAGGGCTCTAACTATGGCTACACCTTC. It yields the protein CSVPGQGSNYGYTF.

The genes are TRBV4-2 and TRBJ2-1; D may match TRBD1 or TRBD2 (5 bases each). This CDR3 is 16 amino acids long. V was cut by 1 base and J by 3 bases, with 13 bases left in between. Germline-derived CDR1 and CDR2 are LGHNA and YNFKEQ. CDR3 residues: CASSQVRGGGYNEQFF. The CDR3 DNA sequence: TGTGCCAGCAGCCAAGTAAGGGGTGGGGGCTACAATGAGCAGTTCTTC.

This chain uses TRBV4-1 with TRBJ1-1, with no clear D. The CDR3 is 13 residues long. Germline CDR1 and CDR2: MGHRA and YSYEKL. Trimming pared 2 bases from V and 8 bases from J, leaving 12 bases between. The DNA for the CDR3 is TGCGCCAGCAGCCAATTTTGGGCGACAGAAGCTTTCTTT. As protein: CASSQFWATEAFF.

This CDR3 is CSARPNHGTAQETQYF. In nucleotides, the CDR3 is TGCAGTGCTAGACCGAACCACGGGACTGCACAAGAGACCCAGTACTTC. The chain employs TRBV20-1 and TRBJ2-5, with D maybe TRBD2 (6 bases). The CDR3 totals 16 residues. V lost 2 bases and J 2 bases, leaving 18 bases between the germline ends. The germline gives CDR1 DFQATT, CDR2 SNEGSKA (reference sequence).

The chain couples TRBV2 to TRBJ2-4; 8 bases map to TRBD2. Judging by the DNA end, TRBJ2-5 fits better; the J call may be wrong. Germline CDR1 reads SNHLY; CDR2 reads FYNNEI. CDR3 size: 16 residues. The CDR3 loop reads CASRKEVAGFQETQYF. The CDR3 nucleotides are TGTGCCAGCAGGAAGGAGGTAGCGGGGTTCCAAGAGACCCAGTACTTC.

The chain combines TRBV29-1 with TRBJ2-5; 9 positions agree with TRBD2. The CDR3 length is 14 residues. Trimming at V came to 3 bases and at J to 11 bases, leaving 13 bases not matched to a gene. Germline CDR1 is SQVTM and CDR2 is ANQGSEA. The CDR3 sequence is CSVDLTSGLNEQYF. The DNA for the CDR3 is TGCAGCGTTGACCTCACTAGCGGGCTCAATGAGCAGTACTTC.

The CDR3 DNA is TGCGCCAGCAGCTTGAAGTTGGGACAGGGAGGGAGCTCTGGGGCCAACGTCCTGACTTTC. It encodes CASSLKLGQGGSSGANVLTF. This chain joins TRBV5-1 and TRBJ2-6; 9 nucleotides line up with TRBD1. With 1 base clipped from V and 0 bases from J, the junction kept 11 bases outside the gene matches. In germline, CDR1 is SGHRS, CDR2 YFSETQ. The CDR3 has 20 residues.

The CDR3 region has the DNA TGTGCCAGCAGCCTTGTTTCAACCGGACAGTACCAAGAGACCCAGTACTTC. Amino acid sequence: CASSLVSTGQYQETQYF. This sequence joins TRBV7-9 and TRBJ2-5; a possible D gene is TRBD1 (6 bases). The germline CDR1 and CDR2 sequences are SEHNR and FQNEAQ (reference sequence). CDR3 length: 17 residues. V lost 5 bases to trimming and J lost 0 bases, with 19 bases between them.

This clonotype was seen ten or more times. J is TRBJ1-4 and V is TRBV10-3, with 8 bases lining up with TRBD1. V lost 0 bases, J lost 5 bases, and 11 bases stayed unmatched. The CDR3 totals 18 residues. Germline values: CDR1 ENHRY, CDR2 SYGVKD. The CDR3 loop reads CAISESAQGQGGNEKLFF. DNA of the CDR3: TGTGCCATCAGTGAGTCGGCCCAAGGACAGGGAGGGAATGAAAAACTGTTTTTT.

The gene calls are TRBV14 and TRBJ2-7; no firm D call. CDR3 length: 16 residues. Germline assignment: CDR1 SGHDN and CDR2 FVKESK. Between the trimmed V and J ends, which lost 0 bases and 7 bases, there was a span of 19 bases. The CDR3 sequence is CASSQDLGSHTGEQYF. In DNA form, the CDR3 reads TGTGCCAGCAGCCAAGATTTGGGATCTCATACGGGTGAGCAGTACTTC.

The J gene is TRBJ2-5, the V gene TRBV4-1; D call uncertain. Trimming stripped 1 base from V and 0 bases from J, with 12 bases between. The length of the CDR3 is 16 residues. CDR1 is MGHRA, CDR2 YSYEKL, per germline. The CDR3 coding sequence is TGCGCCAGCAGCCAAGTTCGAGACACCGACCAAGAGACCCAGTACTTC. It codes for CASSQVRDTDQETQYF.

The chain uses TRBV2 and TRBJ2-4, with TRBD1 as a possible D gene (5 bases). The assigned J gene may be wrong: the sequence end matches TRBJ2-7 better. Germline CDR1 SNHLY, CDR2 FYNNEI. The CDR3 loop spans 13 amino acids. The CDR3 is CASQIQTAYEQYF. The CDR3 region has the DNA TGTGCCAGTCAAATCCAGACAGCCTACGAGCAGTACTTC.

In its sample, this clonotype was seen a few times. The chain employs TRBV11-2 and TRBJ1-2, with D hard to call. The V and J ends lost 0 bases and 5 bases respectively, with 10 bases between them. Germline loops: CDR1 SGHAT, CDR2 FQNNGV. This CDR3 is 14 amino acids long. As DNA, the CDR3 is TGTGCCAGCAGCTTAGATAACTCCTGGTATGGCTACACCTTC. This gives the protein CASSLDNSWYGYTF. The full variable domain, with the rest looked up from reference TRBV11-2 and TRBJ1-2, is EAGVAQSPRYKIIEKRQSVAFWCNPISGHATLYWYQQILGQGPKLLIQFQNNGVVDDSQLPKDRFSAERLKGVDSTLKIQPAKLEDSAVYLCASSLDNSWYGYTFGSGTRLTVV.

This clonotype was counted at least ten times. The chain carries TRBV20-1 and TRBJ1-5; TRBD1 agrees at 7 bases. The ends lost 3 bases at V and 4 bases at J; junction bases unmatched: 9. Germline lookup yields CDR1 DFQATT and CDR2 SNEGSKA (reference sequence). This CDR3 has 15 amino acids. As DNA, the CDR3 is TGCAGTGCTAGGCTGCCAGGGGGGGGGAATCAGCCCCAGCATTTT. Its protein is CSARLPGGGNQPQHF.

This sequence joins TRBV6-5 and TRBJ2-1, with 9 bases fitting TRBD2. Germline V lookup: CDR1 MNHEY, CDR2 SVGAGI. This CDR3 region has 17 residues. V shed 0 bases and J 9 bases; nucleotides not matched to a gene: 12. This chain's CDR3 is CASSYSAGGHFYGEQFF. DNA of the CDR3: TGTGCCAGCAGTTACTCTGCGGGGGGGCATTTCTACGGTGAGCAGTTCTTC.

V and J are TRBV7-2 and TRBJ2-6; D is uncertain. V lost 5 bases, J lost 2 bases, and 10 bases lay in between. CDR3 length: 15 amino acids. Per the germline V gene, CDR1 is SGHTA and CDR2 is FQGNSA. The CDR3 region has the DNA TGTGCCAGCAGCCTAAATTCCCCTGGGGCCAACGTCCTGACTTTC. Translating it yields CASSLNSPGANVLTF.

The gene calls are TRBV2 and TRBJ2-1; 9 bases match TRBD1. The V gene's germline CDR1 is SNHLY and CDR2 FYNNEI. After removal of 11 bases from V and 9 bases from J, the junction contained 14 bases not matched to a gene. The length of the CDR3 is 14 residues. The CDR3: CAAQIDRGNSEQFF. The CDR3 nucleotides are TGTGCCGCACAGATTGACAGGGGGAACAGTGAGCAGTTCTTC.

The chain has TRBV4-1 and TRBJ2-1; 9 bases align to TRBD2. The CDR3 is 14 amino acids. The V and J ends lost 4 bases and 6 bases, in that order; junction bases with no gene match: 4. Germline CDR1 is MGHRA and CDR2 is YSYEKL. The CDR3: CASSPLAGSNEQFF. The CDR3 bases are TGCGCCAGCAGCCCGCTAGCGGGAAGCAATGAGCAGTTCTTC.

This clonotype has more than one count but fewer than ten. The chain uses TRBV12-3 or TRBV12-4 and TRBJ1-2; no firm D call. The CDR3 is 15 amino acids. Between the trimmed V and J ends, which lost 6 bases and 8 bases, there was a span of 22 bases. The chain's CDR3 is CASRPLGESAGGYTF. The CDR3 region has the DNA TGTGCCAGCAGACCCCTGGGAGAAAGCGCTGGCGGCTACACCTTC.

This CDR3 reads CSTLSGREPPYNEQYF. The CDR3 DNA is TGCAGTACCCTCTCAGGGCGGGAGCCCCCCTACAATGAGCAGTACTTC. The rearrangement joins TRBV20-1 to TRBJ2-1; TRBD2 matches at 7 bases. TRBJ2-7 matches the DNA end more closely, so the J call is doubtful. The CDR3 loop spans 16 amino acids. CDR1 DFQATT and CDR2 SNEGSKA come from the germline V gene (reference sequence).